This T cell receptor beta chain was obtained from a study of PD-1 blockade in classical Hodgkin lymphoma. About the study: On a schedule of every 2 weeks, patients received nivolumab 3 mg/kg intravenously.

On this clone: Its antigen is as yet unknown.

General study points: Diversity in CD4+ TCRs, unlike that measured in CD8+ TCRs, had risen significantly by C4D1. Diversity similar to that of newly diagnosed patients was seen at baseline in complete responders.

Measured with immunoSEQ multiplex PCR; TCRdb has only the in-frame clones, and not every one. The sample records roughly 56,000 clones, 70% to 90% being singletons. Germline CDR1 and CDR2: MNHEY and SVGAGI. The CDR3 length is 14 residues. V was pared by 7 bases and J by 1 base, with 13 bases between. Described time point: cycle 4 day 1 (C4D1), after more than 5 weeks of nivolumab. After autologous stem cell transplantation all patients relapsed, and prior brentuximab vedotin exposure differed between cohorts. This sample comprised peripheral blood mononuclear cells (PBMCs), obtained before the fourth cycle of nivolumab. The chain joins TRBV6-5 to TRBJ1-1; D uncertain. The receptor comes from a human donor with classical Hodgkin lymphoma. The DNA of the CDR3 is TGTGCCAGCAACCAGGACGGCCAGAACACTGAAGCTTTCTTT. Amino acids: CASNQDGQNTEAFF.